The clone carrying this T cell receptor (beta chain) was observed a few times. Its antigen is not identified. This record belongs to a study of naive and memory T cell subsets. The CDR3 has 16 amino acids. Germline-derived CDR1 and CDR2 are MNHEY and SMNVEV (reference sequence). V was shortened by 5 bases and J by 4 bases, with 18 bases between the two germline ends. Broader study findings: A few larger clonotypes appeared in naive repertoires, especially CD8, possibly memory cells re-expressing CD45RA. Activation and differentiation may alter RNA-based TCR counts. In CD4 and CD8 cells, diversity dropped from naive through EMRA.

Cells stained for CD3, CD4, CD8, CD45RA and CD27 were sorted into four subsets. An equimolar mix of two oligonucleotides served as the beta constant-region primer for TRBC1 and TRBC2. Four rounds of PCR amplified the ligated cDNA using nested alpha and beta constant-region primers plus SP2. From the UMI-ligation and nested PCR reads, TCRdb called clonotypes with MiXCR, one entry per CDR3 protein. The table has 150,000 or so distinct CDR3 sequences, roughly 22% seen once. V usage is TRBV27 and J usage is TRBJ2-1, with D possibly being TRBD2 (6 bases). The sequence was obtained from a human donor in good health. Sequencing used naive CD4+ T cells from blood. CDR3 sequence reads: CASSRNGGIGYNEQFF. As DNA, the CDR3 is TGTGCCAGCAGTAGAAATGGCGGGATAGGATACAATGAGCAGTTCTTC.